Presented here are 17 T cell receptor beta chains from one specimen sequenced in a study of control samples from healthy donors and cancer patients. The repertoire was sequenced with immunoSEQ multiplex PCR; TCRdb's copy has only in-frame clones and lacks some. The sample contains roughly 100,000 clones, about 90% of which appear only once. The sequenced sample was blood. The receptors derive from a woman aged 18-29 years in good health.

The CDR3 nucleotides read TGTGCCAGCAGCTTAGTTTTATTGCGGGGGGGCCTTGATACGCAGTATTTT. Amino acid sequence: CASSLVLLRGGLDTQYF. V is TRBV7-9 and J is TRBJ2-3; 9 nucleotides agree with TRBD2. The CDR3 runs to 17 residues. Germline-derived CDR1 and CDR2 are SEHNR and FQNEAQ (reference sequence). Losses at the gene ends were 1 base for V and 6 bases for J; bases not matched to a gene: 11.

The rearrangement joins TRBV19 to TRBJ1-2, with D unclear. The germline CDR1 and CDR2 sequences are LNHDA and SQIVND (reference sequence). This CDR3 has 13 amino acids. Trimming removed 7 bases from V and 8 bases from J, with 17 bases in between. This CDR3 is CASTLMGGGGYTF. CDR3 bases: TGTGCCAGTACGTTGATGGGTGGTGGCGGCTACACCTTC.

The chain links TRBV7-8 to TRBJ2-7; 11 nucleotides align to TRBD2. Germline CDR1 is SGHVS and CDR2 is FQNEAQ. The CDR3 loop spans 17 amino acids. The V gene end was trimmed by 1 base and the J gene end by 3 bases; junction bases not matched to a gene: 8. CDR3 sequence reads: CASSLGSLAGGNYEQYF. CDR3 nucleotides: TGTGCCAGCAGCTTAGGAAGTCTAGCGGGGGGAAACTACGAGCAGTACTTC.

The rearrangement uses TRBV24-1 and TRBJ2-1; D not resolved. V lost 2 bases, J lost 11 bases, and 15 bases lay in between. Germline V lookup: CDR1 KGHDR, CDR2 SFDVKD. The CDR3 spans 14 residues. CDR3 DNA: TGTGCCACCAGTGATTCTTCTCAGTATTGGCAGCAGTTCTTC. This gives the protein CATSDSSQYWQQFF.

The genes are TRBV7-9 and TRBJ2-1; 9 nucleotides agree with TRBD2. Trimming took 6 bases from V and 9 from J; bases not matched to a gene: 21. The CDR3 length is 18 residues. CDR1 is SEHNR, CDR2 FQNEAQ, per germline (reference sequence). CDR3 residues: CASSFPTAGAGGVSEQFF. The CDR3 nucleotides are TGTGCCAGCAGTTTCCCGACCGCCGGGGCGGGAGGGGTTAGTGAGCAGTTCTTC.

The CDR3 DNA reads TGTGCCAGCAGCGTCACCAGCGGGACCCAGTACTTC. Translated: CASSVTSGTQYF. This rearrangement joins TRBV9 to TRBJ2-5, with D perhaps matching TRBD2 (5 bases). The germline V gene encodes CDR1 SGDLS and CDR2 YYNGEE. Trimming took off 2 bases at V and 7 bases at J, with 9 bases between the two ends. The CDR3 is 12 amino acids.

The chain links TRBV19 to TRBJ1-4; D gene ambiguous. CDR3 length: 12 residues. Between the trimmed V and J ends, which lost 6 bases and 7 bases, there was a span of 9 bases. Germline V lookup: CDR1 LNHDA, CDR2 SQIVND (reference sequence). Here the CDR3 DNA reads TGTGCCAGTAGAATAAAGGCTGAAAAACTGTTTTTT. Translating gives CASRIKAEKLFF.

This sequence joins TRBV28 and TRBJ1-1; 9 nucleotides line up with TRBD1. This CDR3 spans 14 amino acids. Trimming at V came to 6 bases and at J to 0 bases, leaving 2 bases not matched to a gene. Germline V gene sequence: CDR1 MDHEN, CDR2 SYDVKM. Here the CDR3 DNA reads TGTGCCAGCAGGACAGGGGGAATGAACACTGAAGCTTTCTTT. Protein product: CASRTGGMNTEAFF. Full variable domain (rest looked up from reference TRBV28 and TRBJ1-1): DVKVTQSSRYLVKRTGEKVFLECVQDMDHENMFWYRQDPGLGLRLIYFSYDVKMKEKGDIPEGYSVSREKKERFSLILESASTNQTSMYLCASRTGGMNTEAFFGQGTRLTVV.

The chain carries TRBV19 and TRBJ1-2, with 9 bases fitting TRBD1. CDR3 length: 17 amino acids. Unmatched junction bases numbered 11, after V lost 4 bases and J lost 2 bases. CDR1 and CDR2 (germline): LNHDA, SQIVND (reference sequence). Here the CDR3 reads CASSTRDRERSNYGYTF. For the CDR3, the DNA is TGTGCCAGTAGTACTCGGGACAGGGAAAGGAGCAACTATGGCTACACCTTC.

This chain connects TRBV7-9 to TRBJ1-6; weak D call: TRBD1 (5 bases). This CDR3 region has 15 residues. V was pared by 3 bases and J by 5 bases, with 11 bases between. The germline V gene has CDR1 SEHNR and CDR2 FQNEAQ (reference sequence). This chain's CDR3 is CASSFRGPDNSPLHF. The CDR3 coding sequence is TGTGCCAGCAGCTTCCGGGGCCCTGATAATTCACCCCTCCACTTT.

J is TRBJ2-1 and V is TRBV7-3, with 11 bases aligning to TRBD2. Per the germline V gene, CDR1 is SGHTA and CDR2 is FQGTGA. V shed 0 bases and J 6 bases; nucleotides not matched to a gene: 7. This CDR3 has 17 amino acids. The CDR3 sequence: CASSLTAGLAGGNEQFF. CDR3 DNA sequence: TGTGCCAGCAGCTTAACGGCTGGGCTAGCGGGAGGCAATGAGCAGTTCTTC.

V gene TRBV7-2 combines with J gene TRBJ2-2, with 7 bases that match TRBD2. V was pared by 5 bases and J by 0 bases, with 6 bases of the junction left unmatched. There are 16 residues in the CDR3. Germline assignment: CDR1 SGHTA and CDR2 FQGNSA. CDR3 loop: CASSLPSGANTGELFF. The CDR3 nucleotides read TGTGCCAGCAGCCTACCCAGCGGGGCGAACACCGGGGAGCTGTTTTTT.

This sequence joins TRBV19 and TRBJ2-7; 7 nucleotides align to TRBD2. The CDR3 loop spans 13 amino acids. The germline gives CDR1 LNHDA, CDR2 SQIVND (reference sequence). V shed 3 bases and J 7 bases; nucleotides not matched to a gene: 6. The CDR3 protein is CASSIAPGGEQYF. As DNA, the CDR3 is TGTGCCAGTAGTATCGCCCCCGGGGGGGAGCAGTACTTC.

The chain joins TRBV6-4 to TRBJ1-2; perhaps TRBD1 as D (5 bases). V was clipped by 5 bases and J by 6 bases, with 13 bases between them. CDR3 length equals 13 residues. CDR1 is MRHNA, CDR2 SNTAGT, per germline. CDR3 sequence: CASSPLGGDGYTF. Here the CDR3 DNA reads TGTGCCAGCAGTCCTCTCGGAGGGGATGGCTACACCTTC.

The V gene is TRBV27, the J gene TRBJ1-5, with 10 bases that match TRBD1. V dropped 4 bases and J dropped 9; count of bases not matched to a gene: 12. The CDR3 has 16 amino acids. Germline-derived CDR1 and CDR2 are MNHEY and SMNVEV (reference sequence). The CDR3 nucleotides read TGTGCCAGCAGTTCCCTGAGGGGACAGGGGTCGGGGCCCCAGCATTTT. Translated: CASSSLRGQGSGPQHF.

The gene calls are TRBV9 and TRBJ2-3; 11 nucleotides line up with TRBD1. Per germline, CDR1 SGDLS and CDR2 YYNGEE. CDR3 size: 18 residues. Unmatched junction bases numbered 12, after V lost 3 bases and J lost 3 bases. The CDR3 DNA reads as TGTGCCAGCAGCGCGCCCTTCTGGACAGGGGGCTTGACAGATACGCAGTATTTT. Amino acids: CASSAPFWTGGLTDTQYF.

DNA of the CDR3: TGTGCCACCAGTGAAATTACTAGCGGGAGTGCCCCCTACGAGCAGTACTTC. Translating gives CATSEITSGSAPYEQYF. This chain connects TRBV24-1 to TRBJ2-7; TRBD2 matches 11 bases. Germline loops: CDR1 KGHDR, CDR2 SFDVKD. This CDR3 region has 17 residues. V lost 4 bases, J lost 2 bases, and 9 bases stayed unmatched.